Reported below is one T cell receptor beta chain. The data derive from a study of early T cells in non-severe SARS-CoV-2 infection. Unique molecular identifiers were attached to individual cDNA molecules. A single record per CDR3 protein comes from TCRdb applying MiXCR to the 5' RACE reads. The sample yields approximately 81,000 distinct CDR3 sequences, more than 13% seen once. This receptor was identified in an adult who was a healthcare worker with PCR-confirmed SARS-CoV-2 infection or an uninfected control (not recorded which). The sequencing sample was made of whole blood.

The CDR3 loop reads CSAREAGESGEQYF. The CDR3, as DNA: TGCAGTGCTAGAGAGGCGGGAGAGTCTGGCGAGCAGTACTTC. This sequence joins TRBV20-1 and TRBJ2-7; TRBD2 agrees at 7 bases. The CDR3 extends over 14 amino acids. V gave up 0 bases and J gave up 6 bases; unmatched junction bases: 8. Germline CDR1 is DFQATT and CDR2 is SNEGSKA (reference sequence).